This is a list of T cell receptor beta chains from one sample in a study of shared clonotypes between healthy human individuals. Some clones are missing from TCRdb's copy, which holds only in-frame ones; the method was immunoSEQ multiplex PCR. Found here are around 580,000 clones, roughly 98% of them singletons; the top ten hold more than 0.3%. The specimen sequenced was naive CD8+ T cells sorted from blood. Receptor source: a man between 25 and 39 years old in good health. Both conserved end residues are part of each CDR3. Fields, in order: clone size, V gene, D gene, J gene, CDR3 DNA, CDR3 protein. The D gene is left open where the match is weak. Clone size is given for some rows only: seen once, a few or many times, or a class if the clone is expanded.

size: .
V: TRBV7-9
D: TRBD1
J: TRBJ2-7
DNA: TGTGCCAGCAGCAGCACCGGGACAGTCTACGAGCAGTACTTC
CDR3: CASSSTGTVYEQYF

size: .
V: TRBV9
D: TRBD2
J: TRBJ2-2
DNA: TGTGCCAGCAGCGAGGGGGGATACTTAAGCGGGAGGTGGGACACCGGGGAGCTGTTTTTT
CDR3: CASSEGGYLSGRWDTGELFF

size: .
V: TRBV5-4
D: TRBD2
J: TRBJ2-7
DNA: TGTGCCAGCAGCTTGCGACTAGCGGGAGGAGAGCAGTACTTC
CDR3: CASSLRLAGGEQYF

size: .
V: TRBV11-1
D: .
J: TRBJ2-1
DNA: TGTGCCAGCAGCTTAGTACAGCACAATGAGCAGTTCTTC
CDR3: CASSLVQHNEQFF

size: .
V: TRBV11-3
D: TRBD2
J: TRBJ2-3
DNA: TGTGCCAGCAGCTTAGCATCGGGAGCGGGAGTCGGCACAGATACGCAGTATTTT
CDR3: CASSLASGAGVGTDTQYF

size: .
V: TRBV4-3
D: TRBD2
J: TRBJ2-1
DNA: TGCGCCAGCAGCCGCGGGAGATTCGATGAGCAGTTCTTC
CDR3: CASSRGRFDEQFF

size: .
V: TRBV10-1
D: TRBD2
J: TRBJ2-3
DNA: TGCGCCAGCAGTCCCGGGACTAGCGGAAACACAGATACGCAGTATTTT
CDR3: CASSPGTSGNTDTQYF

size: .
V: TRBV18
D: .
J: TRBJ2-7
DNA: TGTGCCAGCTCACAAAATCAGGGTGACTACGAGCAGTACTTC
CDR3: CASSQNQGDYEQYF

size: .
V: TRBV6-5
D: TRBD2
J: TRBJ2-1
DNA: TGTGCCAGCAGTAGCGGGGGACCCAATGAGCAGTTCTTC
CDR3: CASSSGGPNEQFF

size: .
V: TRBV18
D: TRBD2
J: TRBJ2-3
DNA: TGTGCCAGCTCACCAACACTAGCGGGAACCACAGATACGCAGTATTTT
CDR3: CASSPTLAGTTDTQYF

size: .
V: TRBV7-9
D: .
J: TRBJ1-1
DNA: TGTGCCAGCAGCCAAGGGGGAACTGAAGCTTTCTTT
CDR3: CASSQGGTEAFF

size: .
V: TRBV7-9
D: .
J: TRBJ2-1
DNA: TGTGCCAGCAGCCCGAGGGACTTGAATGAGCAGTTCTTC
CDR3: CASSPRDLNEQFF

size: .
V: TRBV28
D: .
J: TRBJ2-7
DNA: TGTGCCAGCAGTTTACTAGGTGCCTCTGACGAGCAGTACTTC
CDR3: CASSLLGASDEQYF

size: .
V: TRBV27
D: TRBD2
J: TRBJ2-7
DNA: TGTGCCAGCAGTTTGGGAGGGTTGGGCTACGAGCAGTACTTC
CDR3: CASSLGGLGYEQYF

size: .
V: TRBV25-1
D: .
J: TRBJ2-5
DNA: TGTGCCAGCAGTGAGGGGGAGATAAGAGATGAGACCCAGTACTTC
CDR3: CASSEGEIRDETQYF

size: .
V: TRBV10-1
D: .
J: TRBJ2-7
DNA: TGCGCCAGCAGTGAGTCGATTCTTTCCTACGAGCAGTACTTC
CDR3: CASSESILSYEQYF

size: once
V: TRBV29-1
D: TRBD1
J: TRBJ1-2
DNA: TGCAGCGTTGACTCTGGGACAGGGGTGGATGGCTACACCTTC
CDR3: CSVDSGTGVDGYTF

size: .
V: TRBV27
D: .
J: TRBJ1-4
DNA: TGTGCCAGCAGTTTATCCTGGCAGGAGAAAAATGAAAAACTGTTTTTT
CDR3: CASSLSWQEKNEKLFF

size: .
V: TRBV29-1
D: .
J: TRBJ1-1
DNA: TGCAGCACCTGGGCAGGGAACACTGAAGCTTTCTTT
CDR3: CSTWAGNTEAFF

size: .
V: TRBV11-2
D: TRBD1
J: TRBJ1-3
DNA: TGTGCCAGCAGCTCGGACAGGGGAACTACGAACACCATATATTTT
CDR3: CASSSDRGTTNTIYF

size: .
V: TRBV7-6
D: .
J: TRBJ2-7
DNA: TGTGCCAGCAGCTCGGCACCAGGGGCGTCCTACGAGCAGTACTTC
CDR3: CASSSAPGASYEQYF

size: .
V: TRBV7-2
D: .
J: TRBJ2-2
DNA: TGTGCCAGCAGTGGACAGTTCCCGCCCGGGGAGCTGTTTTTT
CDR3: CASSGQFPPGELFF

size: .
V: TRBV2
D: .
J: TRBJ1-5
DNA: TGTGCCAGCAGTGATTTCGTGGGGTCCGGACAGCCCCAGCATTTT
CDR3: CASSDFVGSGQPQHF

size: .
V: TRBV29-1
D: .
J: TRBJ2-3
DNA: TGCAGCGTTGGCGCTCGAGCCCAAGCCACAGATACGCAGTATTTT
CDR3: CSVGARAQATDTQYF

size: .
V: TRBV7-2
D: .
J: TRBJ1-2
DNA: TGTGCCAGCAGCTTAGTGCTAGGGGGACAAGGCTACACCTTC
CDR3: CASSLVLGGQGYTF

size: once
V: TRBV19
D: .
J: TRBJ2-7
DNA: TGTGCCAGTAGATGGGAGGCTTTTGGGTCCTACGAGCAGTACTTC
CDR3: CASRWEAFGSYEQYF

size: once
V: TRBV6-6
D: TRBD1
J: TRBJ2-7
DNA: TGTGCCAGCAGCCTATACAGGGGCCAAACATACGAGCAGTACTTC
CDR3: CASSLYRGQTYEQYF

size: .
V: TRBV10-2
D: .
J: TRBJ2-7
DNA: TGCGCCAGCCGGGACGGGAGCTCCTACGAGCAGTACTTC
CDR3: CASRDGSSYEQYF

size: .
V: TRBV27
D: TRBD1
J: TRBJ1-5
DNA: TGTGCCAGCAGTTCCGGGACAGGCTACAATCAGCCCCAGCATTTT
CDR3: CASSSGTGYNQPQHF

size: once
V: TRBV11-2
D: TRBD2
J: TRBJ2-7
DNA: TGTGCCAGCAGCCCCGGGACTAGCGGGAGTATGGGGAGTTACGAGCAGTACTTC
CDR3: CASSPGTSGSMGSYEQYF

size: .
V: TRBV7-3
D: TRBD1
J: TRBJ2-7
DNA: TGTGCCAGCAGCCCAGGACAGGAGATCGACGAGCAGTACTTC
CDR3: CASSPGQEIDEQYF

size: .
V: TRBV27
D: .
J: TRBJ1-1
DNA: TGTGCCAGCAGTTTAGCGGGAAGAGGAGCTTTCTTT
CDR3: CASSLAGRGAFF

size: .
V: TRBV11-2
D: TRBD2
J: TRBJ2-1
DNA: TGTGCCAGCAGCCCGGGCCTAGCGGGAGGGGTTGAGCAGTTCTTC
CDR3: CASSPGLAGGVEQFF

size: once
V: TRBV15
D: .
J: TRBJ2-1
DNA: TGTGCCACCAGCAGAATTGACCCGCTCAATGAGCAGTTCTTC
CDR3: CATSRIDPLNEQFF

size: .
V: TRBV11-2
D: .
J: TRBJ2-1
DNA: TGTGCCAGCAGCCCCCTCGAAAGGCGAATCCCTGGGAATGAGCAGTTCTTC
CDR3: CASSPLERRIPGNEQFF

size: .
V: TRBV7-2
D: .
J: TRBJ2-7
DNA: TGTGCCAGCAGCTGGGGGGGCGAATACGAGCAGTACTTC
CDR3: CASSWGGEYEQYF

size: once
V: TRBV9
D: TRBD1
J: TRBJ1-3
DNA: TGTGCCAGCAGCGTAGGAGGACAGGCCTCTGGAAACACCATATATTTT
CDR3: CASSVGGQASGNTIYF

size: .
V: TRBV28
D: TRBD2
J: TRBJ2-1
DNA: TGTGCCAGCAGTTTACGGCCAGCTAGCGGGAGGGCGGGTGAGCAGTTCTTC
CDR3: CASSLRPASGRAGEQFF

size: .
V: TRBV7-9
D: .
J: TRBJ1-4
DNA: TGTGCCAGCACTCTTGGGCAAGTTGAAAAACTGTTTTTT
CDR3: CASTLGQVEKLFF

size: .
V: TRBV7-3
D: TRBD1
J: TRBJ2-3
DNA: TGTGCCAGCAGCCTCGAGGGGGCGGCAGATACGCAGTATTTT
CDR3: CASSLEGAADTQYF

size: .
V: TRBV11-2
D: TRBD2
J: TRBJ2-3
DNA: TGTGCCAGCAGCGCAACGACTAGCGGGGGCACAGATACGCAGTATTTT
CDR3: CASSATTSGGTDTQYF

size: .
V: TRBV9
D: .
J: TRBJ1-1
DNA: TGTGCCAGCAGCGCCAGGACGTTACCGTCGAACACTGAAGCTTTCTTT
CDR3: CASSARTLPSNTEAFF

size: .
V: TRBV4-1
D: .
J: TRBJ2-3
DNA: TGCGCCAGCAGCCAAGTTGGCGCGGCTGATACGCAGTATTTT
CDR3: CASSQVGAADTQYF

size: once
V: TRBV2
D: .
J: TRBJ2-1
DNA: TGTGCCAGTCAGGGCCGGTACAATGAGCAGTTCTTC
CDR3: CASQGRYNEQFF

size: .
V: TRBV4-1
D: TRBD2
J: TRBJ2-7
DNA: TGCGCCAGCAGCCCAACTAGCGGGGAATCCTACGAGCAGTACTTC
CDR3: CASSPTSGESYEQYF

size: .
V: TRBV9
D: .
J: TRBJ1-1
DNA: TGTGCCAGCAGCGTAGTGAACACTGAAGCTTTCTTT
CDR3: CASSVVNTEAFF

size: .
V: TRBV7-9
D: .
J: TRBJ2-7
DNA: TGTGCCAGCAGCTTACTCGGGTCAGGGGCGGGCGAGCAGTACTTC
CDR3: CASSLLGSGAGEQYF

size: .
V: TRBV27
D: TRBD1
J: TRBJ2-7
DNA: TGTGCCAGCCTCCCCTCCGGGACAGGGGACGAGCAGTACTTC
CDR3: CASLPSGTGDEQYF